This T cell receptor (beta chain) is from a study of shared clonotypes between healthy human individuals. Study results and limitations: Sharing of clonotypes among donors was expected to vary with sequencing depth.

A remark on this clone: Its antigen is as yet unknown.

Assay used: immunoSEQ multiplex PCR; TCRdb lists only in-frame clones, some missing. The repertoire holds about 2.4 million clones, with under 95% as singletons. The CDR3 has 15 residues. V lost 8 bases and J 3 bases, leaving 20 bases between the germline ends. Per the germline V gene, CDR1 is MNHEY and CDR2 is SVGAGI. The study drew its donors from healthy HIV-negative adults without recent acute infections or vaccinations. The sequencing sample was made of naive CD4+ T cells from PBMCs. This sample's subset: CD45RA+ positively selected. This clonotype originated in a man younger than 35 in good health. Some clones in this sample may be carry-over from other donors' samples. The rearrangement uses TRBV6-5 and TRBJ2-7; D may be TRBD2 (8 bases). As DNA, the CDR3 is TGTGCCAGCGCGACGGGAGGGGGCCAACTCTACGAGCAGTACTTC. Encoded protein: CASATGGGQLYEQYF.